This T cell receptor beta chain comes out of a study of blood T cell repertoires in COVID-19. At the level of the study: Samples representing acute and convalescent COVID-19 were sourced from the United States, Italy and Spain. PBMCs, B-cell-depleted T cells, or T cells were the source of the cDNA or gDNA that made up the material.

The authors' processing: Cell counts per sample came from amplifying reference gene primers. Some clones are missing from TCRdb's copy, which holds only in-frame ones; the method was immunoSEQ multiplex PCR. V, J and clone size derive from that table, while D and trimming were established from the DNA sequence. Here the sample spans 150,000 or so clones, 80% to 85% being singletons. CDR3 size: 13 residues. Germline lookup yields CDR1 SGHTA and CDR2 FQGNSA. The germline V and J ends were trimmed by 2 bases and 0 bases, with 3 bases remaining between them. This TCR came from a human donor in a cohort sampled during active COVID-19. The V call is TRBV7-2, the J call TRBJ2-3; D unclear. The sample was peripheral blood. The CDR3 sequence is CASSLLSTDTQYF. CDR3 sequence (DNA): TGTGCCAGCAGCTTACTCAGCACAGATACGCAGTATTTT.